This T cell receptor beta chain was recovered during a study of cytomegalovirus exposure and HLA in healthy donors. Study information: The platform used for the 95 to 150 validation repertoires matched that of the 600 to 800 first-cohort repertoires, a later analysis reported. Study findings and constraints: The classifier reportedly diagnosed cytomegalovirus status with high sensitivity and specificity. Specificity of a few CMV-associated chains for CMV antigens was verified in vitro. According to a later analysis, TCR clusters from the first cohort tended to co-occur in the roughly 130 validation repertoires.

The table came from immunoSEQ multiplex PCR; TCRdb's copy has only in-frame clones and leaves some out. The table has 100,000 to 150,000 clones, around 95% seen once; the top ten hold approximately 1.5%. On this clone itself: Its matching antigen is unknown.

V lost 1 base, J lost 2 bases, and 15 bases lay in between. The CDR3 loop spans 17 amino acids. CDR1 and CDR2 (germline): SGHRS, YFSETQ. V usage is TRBV5-1 and J usage is TRBJ1-4; TRBD1 is a possible D gene (5 bases). The sequence came from a man aged 18 to 29 in good health and CMV-seronegative. The sequenced sample was PBMCs. In DNA form, the CDR3 reads TGCGCCAGCAGCTTGAACAGGAATACTGGCACTAATGAAAAACTGTTTTTT. This encodes CASSLNRNTGTNEKLFF.